The 5 T cell receptor beta chains given below trace back to one sample, sequenced in a study of T cells after yellow fever vaccination. One entry per CDR3 protein results from TCRdb running MiXCR on the 5' RACE reads. The sample has around 530,000 distinct CDR3 sequences; around 17% are singletons. The input for sequencing was PBMCs, taken 5 to 6 days after the first yellow fever vaccination. These receptors came from a man between 18 and 35 years old who received the YFV17D yellow fever vaccine.

There are a few counts of this clonotype. This chain links TRBV29-1 with TRBJ2-3, with a weak D call TRBD2 (6 bases). Trimming pared 5 bases from V and 7 bases from J, leaving 16 bases between. This CDR3 is 13 amino acids long. Looked up from germline, CDR1 is SQVTM and CDR2 is ANQGSEA. The CDR3, as DNA: TGCAGCGTTTCGGGGACGGGGGAAAATACGCAGTATTTT. It yields the protein CSVSGTGENTQYF.

V usage is TRBV19 and J usage is TRBJ2-1, with D possibly being TRBD2 (5 bases). The germline V gene encodes CDR1 LNHDA and CDR2 SQIVND (reference sequence). CDR3 length: 15 amino acids. The V end was cut by 3 bases, the J end by 4 bases, with 13 bases between. In nucleotides, the CDR3 is TGTGCCAGTAGTATCGCGACGGACTCATACAATGAGCAGTTCTTC. The encoded protein is CASSIATDSYNEQFF. The variable domain in full, with the rest retrieved from reference TRBV19 and TRBJ2-1, is DGGITQSPKYLFRKEGQNVTLSCEQNLNHDAMYWYRQDPGQGLRLIYYSQIVNDFQKGDIAEGYSVSREKKESFPLTVTSAQKNPTAFYLCASSIATDSYNEQFFGPGTRLTVL.

In this sample, this clonotype turned up a few times. The chain employs TRBV12-3 or TRBV12-4 and TRBJ1-2; no clear D gene. V was shortened by 4 bases and J by 0 bases, with 15 bases between the two germline ends. CDR3 length: 16 amino acids. CDR3 in DNA: TGTGCCAGCAGTTCCCACAATAAAATACCTAACTATGGCTACACCTTC. It translates to CASSSHNKIPNYGYTF.

This sequence joins TRBV4-3 and TRBJ2-4, with D perhaps TRBD1 (6 bases). Germline values: CDR1 LGHNA, CDR2 YSLEER. CDR3 length: 18 residues. V was trimmed by 3 bases and J by 0 bases, leaving 18 bases between them. CDR3 coding DNA: TGCGCCAGCAGCCATGATTGGGGGCAGTACTTAGCCAAAAACATTCAGTACTTC. Translating gives CASSHDWGQYLAKNIQYF.

This clonotype was picked up many times. This rearrangement joins TRBV2 to TRBJ2-1; TRBD2 agrees at 11 bases. The CDR3 extends over 12 amino acids. V trimming: 9 bases; J trimming: 8 bases; junction bases outside the gene matches: 3. CDR1 and CDR2 from the germline V gene are SNHLY and FYNNEI. This CDR3 is CASSSGGDEQFF. The CDR3 bases are TGTGCCAGTAGTAGCGGGGGGGATGAGCAGTTCTTC.